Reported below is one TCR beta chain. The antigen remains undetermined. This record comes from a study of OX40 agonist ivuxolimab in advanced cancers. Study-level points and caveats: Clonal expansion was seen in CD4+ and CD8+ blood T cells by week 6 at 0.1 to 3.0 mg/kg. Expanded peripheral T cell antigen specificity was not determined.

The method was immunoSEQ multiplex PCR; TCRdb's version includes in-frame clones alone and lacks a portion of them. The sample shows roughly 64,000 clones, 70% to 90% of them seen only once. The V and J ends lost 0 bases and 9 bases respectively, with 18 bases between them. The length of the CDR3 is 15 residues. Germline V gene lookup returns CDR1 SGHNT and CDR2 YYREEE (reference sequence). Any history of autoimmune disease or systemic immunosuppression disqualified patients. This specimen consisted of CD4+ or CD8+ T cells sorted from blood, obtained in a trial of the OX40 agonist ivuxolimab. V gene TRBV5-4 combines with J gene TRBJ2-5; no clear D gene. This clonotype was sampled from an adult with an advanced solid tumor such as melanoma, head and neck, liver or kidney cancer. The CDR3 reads CASSLDQSPDRAQYF. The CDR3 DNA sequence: TGTGCCAGCAGCTTGGATCAGTCCCCGGATCGAGCCCAGTACTTC. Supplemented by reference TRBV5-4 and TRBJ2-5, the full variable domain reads ETGVTQSPTHLIKTRGQQVTLRCSSQSGHNTVSWYQQALGQGPQFIFQYYREEENGRGNFPPRFSGLQFPNYSSELNVNALELDDSALYLCASSLDQSPDRAQYFGPGTRLLVL.